This TCR beta chain originates from a study of regulatory T cells in long-lasting Graves disease. As to time point: newly diagnosed GD, antithyroid drugs for less than 3 months. The TCR library was made from RNA extracted from PBMCs. Germline trimming cut 3 bases from V and 2 bases from J; bases unmatched to any gene: 4. Germline V gene sequence: CDR1 LNHDA, CDR2 SQIVND (reference sequence). This CDR3 contains 15 residues. This clonotype was seen at least ten times. With iRepertoire HTBI primers and Arm-PCR of CDR3 regions, TCR beta libraries were built. In TCRdb, the multiplex PCR reads were re-called with MiXCR into one record per CDR3 protein. The sample shows just over 600,000 distinct CDR3 sequences, around 17% of them seen only once. The same data also went into a second study, on T cells in Graves' hyperthyroidism and ophthalmopathy. That report notes: When the TCR CDR3 underwent first-round RT-PCR, the HTBI primer set was used. Clonotypes that were expanded in thyroid above 0.001 mostly appeared in blood too.

Source: peripheral blood mononuclear cells (PBMCs), taken at new diagnosis, from a patient treated with antithyroid drugs. V gene TRBV19 combines with J gene TRBJ1-5, with 7 bases fitting TRBD1. This clonotype was obtained from a young woman with Graves disease. CDR3 nucleotide sequence: TGTGCCAGTAGTATCTTTGGGACAGGCAATCAGCCCCAGCATTTT. This encodes CASSIFGTGNQPQHF.